The T cell receptor (beta chain) under discussion was sequenced for a study of blood T cell repertoires in COVID-19. Background on the study: PBMCs, B-cell-depleted T cells, or T cells were the source of the cDNA or gDNA that made up the material.

Germline-derived CDR1 and CDR2 are SGHKS and YYEKEE (reference sequence). V shed 5 bases, J shed 10 bases, and the junction held 8 bases outside the gene matches. The CDR3 length is 14 residues. The data were produced by immunoSEQ multiplex PCR, yet TCRdb's version contains in-frame clones alone and is incomplete. The sample lists roughly 200,000 clones; roughly four fifths were seen once. Those enrolled, adults aged roughly 18 to 100 years, came from around 24 US areas. Grouping used clinical history reported by participants in a survey and questionnaire. Recovered Cohort 3 donors showed two negative PCRs, clearance, or symptom resolution.

Sequencing used PBMCs or T cells enriched from blood (not recorded which). The receptor was derived from a man aged 35 to 55 who had recovered from COVID-19. The gene calls are TRBV5-5 and TRBJ1-6; 8 positions agree with TRBD1. CDR3 loop: CASSLFRGHSPLHF. DNA of the CDR3: TGTGCCAGCAGTCTATTCAGGGGGCACTCACCCCTCCACTTT.